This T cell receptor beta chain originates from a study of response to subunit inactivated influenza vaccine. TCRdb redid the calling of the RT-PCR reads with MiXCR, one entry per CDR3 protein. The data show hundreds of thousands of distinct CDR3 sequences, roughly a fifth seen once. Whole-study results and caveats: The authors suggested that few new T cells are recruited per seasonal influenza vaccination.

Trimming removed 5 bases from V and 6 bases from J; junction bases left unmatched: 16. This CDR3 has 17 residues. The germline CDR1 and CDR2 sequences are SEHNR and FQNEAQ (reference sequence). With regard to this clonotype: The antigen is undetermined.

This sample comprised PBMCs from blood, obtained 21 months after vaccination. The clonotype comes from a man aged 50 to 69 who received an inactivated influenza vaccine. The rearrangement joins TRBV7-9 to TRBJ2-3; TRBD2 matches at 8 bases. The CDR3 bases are TGTGCCAGCAGCCCCCGTGGGCAGCGGGGGCCCCTGGATACGCAGTATTTT. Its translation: CASSPRGQRGPLDTQYF.